The 19 T cell receptor beta chains in this list originate from one sample, sequenced in a study of blood T cell repertoires in COVID-19 (dated by TCRdb to the early 2020s). Libraries were prepared through the immunoSEQ multiplex PCR assay. Held by TCRdb, this immuneACCESS table contains in-frame sequences only and omits some clones. Under half of the omission traces to an unresolved V gene where checked; the cause of the rest is unknown. The sample table holds over 150,000 clones, of which more than 65% were seen once. The ten most abundant clones make up over 9.5% of the sample. Sequencing was done on a sample of peripheral blood. Source of these receptors: a woman of 80 years or more with active or convalescent COVID-19.

V gene TRBV28 combines with J gene TRBJ1-3; 8 bases agree with TRBD1. The CDR3 is made up of 14 amino acids. The germline gives CDR1 MDHEN, CDR2 SYDVKM. V gave up 6 bases and J gave up 7 bases; unmatched junction bases: 8. CDR3 region: CASRQDRAWNTIYF. The DNA of the CDR3 is TGTGCCAGCAGACAGGACAGGGCCTGGAACACCATATATTTT.

The chain uses TRBV5-4 and TRBJ1-5; 12 nucleotides align to TRBD1. This CDR3 is 17 amino acids long. Looked up from germline, CDR1 is SGHNT and CDR2 is YYREEE (reference sequence). With 4 bases clipped from V and 1 base from J, the junction kept 6 bases outside the gene matches. The DNA for the CDR3 is TGTGCCAGCAGCGCCGGGACAGGGGGCGGGAGCAATCAGCCCCAGCATTTT. Its protein product is CASSAGTGGGSNQPQHF.

The chain links TRBV5-1 to TRBJ2-1; 9 bases map to TRBD2. Germline V gives CDR1 SGHRS, CDR2 YFSETQ. The CDR3 runs 19 residues. The J segment lost 0 bases and the V segment lost 6 bases, leaving 16 bases of the junction unmatched. For the CDR3, the DNA is TGCGCCAGCATTATGACTAGTAGCGGGAGCCTAAGCTCCTACAATGAGCAGTTCTTC. Its protein is CASIMTSSGSLSSYNEQFF.

The chain combines TRBV7-3 with TRBJ2-1; D is perhaps TRBD1 (5 bases). V was clipped by 5 bases and J by 6 bases, with 17 bases between them. The CDR3 runs 15 residues. CDR1 SGHTA and CDR2 FQGTGA come from the germline V gene. The CDR3, as DNA: TGTGCCAGCAGCCCAAGTCAGGGTTGGTTCAATGAGCAGTTCTTC. It encodes CASSPSQGWFNEQFF.

This sequence joins TRBV19 and TRBJ1-4, with D tentatively TRBD1 (5 bases). CDR3 length equals 14 residues. Between the trimmed V and J ends, which lost 3 bases and 5 bases, there was a span of 10 bases. Looked up from germline, CDR1 is LNHDA and CDR2 is SQIVND (reference sequence). CDR3 residues: CASSMGTANEKLFF. CDR3 nucleotide sequence: TGTGCCAGTAGTATGGGGACTGCAAATGAAAAACTGTTTTTT. Complete variable domain (other parts from reference TRBV19 and TRBJ1-4): DGGITQSPKYLFRKEGQNVTLSCEQNLNHDAMYWYRQDPGQGLRLIYYSQIVNDFQKGDIAEGYSVSREKKESFPLTVTSAQKNPTAFYLCASSMGTANEKLFFGSGTQLSVL.

V usage is TRBV7-9 and J usage is TRBJ2-7, with TRBD2 as a possible D gene (6 bases). Trimming removed 0 bases at V and 4 bases at J, with 7 bases between. In germline, CDR1 is SEHNR, CDR2 FQNEAQ (reference sequence). The CDR3 has 13 residues. The CDR3 region is CASSLAGTYEQYF. CDR3 in DNA: TGTGCCAGCAGCTTAGCCGGGACTTACGAGCAGTACTTC.

Written as DNA, the CDR3 is TGTGCCAGCAGCCAACTGGGAGGCACTAATGAAAAACTGTTTTTT. Amino acids: CASSQLGGTNEKLFF. V gene TRBV7-3 combines with J gene TRBJ1-4; no clear D gene. V was cut by 5 bases and J by 2 bases, with 12 bases left in between. The CDR3 covers 15 residues. The germline gives CDR1 SGHTA, CDR2 FQGTGA.

V gene TRBV5-1 combines with J gene TRBJ2-2; 13 bases fit TRBD2. The CDR3 has 17 residues. Trimming at V came to 2 bases and at J to 4 bases, leaving 5 bases not matched to a gene. Germline V gene data show CDR1 as SGHRS and CDR2 as YFSETQ. In DNA, the CDR3 is TGCGCCAGCAGCTTCCGACTAGCGGGAGGTGTCACCGGGGAGCTGTTTTTT. It encodes CASSFRLAGGVTGELFF.

J is TRBJ1-2 and V is TRBV6-5, with D perhaps matching TRBD1 (6 bases). The V and J ends lost 2 bases and 4 bases respectively, with 11 bases between them. Germline V gives CDR1 MNHEY, CDR2 SVGAGI. The CDR3 extends over 14 amino acids. CDR3 DNA sequence: TGTGCCAGCAGTTACGGAGGACAGCCCTATGGCTACACCTTC. Translating it yields CASSYGGQPYGYTF.

The gene calls are TRBV6-5 and TRBJ2-5; D uncertain. CDR1 is MNHEY and CDR2 is SVGAGI in the germline V gene. The CDR3 has 13 amino acids. V dropped 2 bases and J dropped 4 bases, with 8 bases sitting between them. CDR3 protein: CASSYGALETQYF. CDR3 coding DNA: TGTGCCAGCAGTTACGGAGCGTTAGAGACCCAGTACTTC.

V usage is TRBV11-2 and J usage is TRBJ1-5, with 8 bases that match TRBD1. The length of the CDR3 is 15 residues. Germline CDR1 is SGHAT and CDR2 is FQNNGV. The trim removed 5 bases at V and 5 bases at J, leaving 8 bases unmatched. CDR3 sequence: CASSPDRVRDQPQHF. CDR3 nucleotide sequence: TGTGCCAGCAGCCCGGACAGGGTAAGAGATCAGCCCCAGCATTTT.

In this sample, this clone turned up a few times. Other DNA sequences within the sample encode an identical CDR3. The chain joins TRBV20-1 to TRBJ2-3; possible D gene TRBD2, 6 bases. With 3 bases removed from V and 4 bases from J, the gap between germline ends came to 8 bases. The germline V gene has CDR1 DFQATT and CDR2 SNEGSKA (reference sequence). The CDR3 sequence is 12 residues long. DNA of the CDR3: TGCAGTGCTAGTTTAGCGGCAGATACGCAGTATTTT. Translating it yields CSASLAADTQYF.

This sequence joins TRBV28 and TRBJ1-5, with a tentative D call TRBD1 (6 bases). Trimming cost V 7 bases and J 2 bases, with 15 bases left between them. The V gene's germline CDR1 is MDHEN and CDR2 SYDVKM. The CDR3 spans 15 residues. CDR3: CASTLGQRGNQPQHF. The DNA for the CDR3 is TGTGCCAGCACCTTAGGACAGCGAGGCAATCAGCCCCAGCATTTT.

The chain joins TRBV6-5 to TRBJ2-2; the match to TRBD1 covers 8 bases. V trimming: 2 bases; J trimming: 3 bases; junction bases outside the gene matches: 2. The CDR3 runs 15 residues. Germline assignment: CDR1 MNHEY and CDR2 SVGAGI. This chain's CDR3 is CASSYDRGDTGELFF. The CDR3 DNA reads as TGTGCCAGCAGTTACGACAGGGGCGACACCGGGGAGCTGTTTTTT.

The V and J genes are TRBV3-1 (or the pseudogene TRBV3-2) and TRBJ1-1, with 7 bases identical to TRBD1. The junction had 3 bases not matched to a gene; V was cut back by 1 base and J by 4 bases. Germline CDR1 reads LGHDT; CDR2 reads YNNKEL (reference sequence). The CDR3 loop spans 14 amino acids. The CDR3: CASSQVGTATEAFF. In DNA, the CDR3 is TGTGCCAGCAGCCAAGTCGGGACAGCCACTGAAGCTTTCTTT.

The rearrangement links TRBV2 to TRBJ2-3; D is perhaps TRBD2 (6 bases). The CDR3 is 16 residues long. Germline V gene lookup returns CDR1 SNHLY and CDR2 FYNNEI. V was cut by 6 bases and J by 2 bases, with 18 bases left in between. In DNA, the CDR3 is TGTGCCAGCAGGAGGGTGGGGGGATCGGCCACAGATACGCAGTATTTT. Residues: CASRRVGGSATDTQYF.

The J gene is TRBJ1-2, the V gene TRBV10-3; 11 bases match TRBD1. The junction had 2 bases not matched to a gene; V was cut back by 2 bases and J by 6 bases. Germline V lookup: CDR1 ENHRY, CDR2 SYGVKD. The CDR3 is made up of 14 amino acids. The CDR3 nucleotides are TGTGCCATCAGTGAGCGGACAGGGGGCGATGGCTACACCTTC. It is translated as CAISERTGGDGYTF.

J is TRBJ2-4 and V is TRBV18; 8 nucleotides align to TRBD1. CDR1 and CDR2 from the germline V gene are KGHSH and LQKENI. V trimming: 3 bases; J trimming: 3 bases; junction bases outside the gene matches: 4. The CDR3 is 15 amino acids. The CDR3 region is CASSPTTGVKNIQYF. The CDR3, as DNA: TGTGCCAGCTCACCCACGACAGGGGTCAAAAACATTCAGTACTTC.

V is TRBV5-1 and J is TRBJ2-3; 10 bases fit TRBD2. The CDR3 is 15 amino acids. V shed 4 bases and J 2 bases; nucleotides not matched to a gene: 4. CDR1 is SGHRS and CDR2 is YFSETQ in the germline V gene. The DNA of the CDR3 is TGCGCCAGCAGCGGGGGGACTAGCGTCACAGATACGCAGTATTTT. The encoded protein is CASSGGTSVTDTQYF.